Reported below is one TCR beta chain. As yet, its antigen is unknown. This sample is drawn from a study of cytomegalovirus exposure and HLA in healthy donors. Study-wide points: Reports state that TCR beta sequences accurately predicted most subjects' HLA-A and HLA-B alleles. Follow-up analysis found HLA locus-dependent TCR association rates, highest for DRB1 and lowest for HLA-C. The only immune exposure information that was available was CMV serostatus.

Vbeta (60) and Jbeta (13) primers were used in the PCR. Repertoires were generated with immunoSEQ multiplex PCR, while TCRdb's copy carries only in-frame clones and drops some. This table has about 98,000 clones, approximately 78% appearing once. Germline CDR1 reads LNHDA; CDR2 reads SQIVND (reference sequence). V shed 5 bases and J shed 7 bases, with 8 bases lying between them. This CDR3 is built from 12 residues. The sequenced material came from PBMCs. The chain uses TRBV19 and TRBJ2-2; D possibly corresponds to TRBD2 (6 bases). The source is a man between 40 and 49 years old in good health and CMV-seronegative. The CDR3 DNA sequence: TGTGCCAGTAGTCTGCGGGGCGGGGAGCTGTTTTTT. Protein sequence: CASSLRGGELFF. Complete variable domain (other parts from reference TRBV19 and TRBJ2-2): DGGITQSPKYLFRKEGQNVTLSCEQNLNHDAMYWYRQDPGQGLRLIYYSQIVNDFQKGDIAEGYSVSREKKESFPLTVTSAQKNPTAFYLCASSLRGGELFFGEGSRLTVL.